This TCR beta chain was retrieved from a study of blood T cell repertoires in COVID-19. Source study methods: The assay estimated nucleated cells by amplifying reference gene primers. Clones were sequenced by immunoSEQ multiplex PCR, and TCRdb holds only the in-frame ones, with some missing. V and J calls and clone size are given by that table; D and trimming were obtained from the DNA. The sample yields fewer than 200,000 clones, around 80% seen once. Germline V gene lookup returns CDR1 SGHTA and CDR2 FQGNSA. The CDR3 totals 15 residues. V gave up 1 base and J gave up 9 bases; unmatched junction bases: 8. Cohorts were determined from participant-reported clinical history. The recovered donors of Cohort 3 showed two negative PCRs, clearance, or symptom resolution.

This chain joins TRBV7-2 and TRBJ2-1; TRBD2 agrees at 8 bases. Sequencing used PBMCs or T cells enriched from blood (not recorded which). The sequence was obtained from a woman aged 50 to 60 who had recovered from COVID-19. CDR3 in amino acids: CASSLVLLAALEQFF. The CDR3 DNA reads TGTGCCAGCAGCTTAGTGCTACTAGCGGCCCTTGAGCAGTTCTTC.